A few counts support the clone carrying this T cell receptor beta chain. What it binds is unknown. The record originates from a study of T-cell reconstitution after alpha-beta-depleted transplantation in children. General study findings and limits: From newly produced T cells came most of the T-cell counts and diversity one year after transplant.

V lost 3 bases and J lost 3; bases outside the gene matches: 4. The CDR3 is 16 amino acids. The V gene's germline CDR1 is LNHNV and CDR2 YYDKDF (reference sequence). Unique molecular identifiers featured in how the TCRbeta library was prepared. TCRdb ran MiXCR on the PCR reads and lists one entry per CDR3 protein. Among about 610,000 distinct CDR3 sequences listed, over 25% were seen once. V is TRBV15 and J is TRBJ2-1; the match to TRBD2 covers 11 bases. The receptor's source is a boy younger than two with Wiskott-Aldrich syndrome, due to receive a stem cell transplant. The material was PBMCs, obtained before TCRalphabeta/CD19-depleted stem cell transplant. CDR3 DNA: TGTGCCACCAGCAGGACTAGCGGGACGTTCTACAATGAGCAGTTCTTC. It codes for CATSRTSGTFYNEQFF.